This TCR beta chain comes out of a study of control samples from healthy donors and cancer patients. Sequencing was performed with immunoSEQ multiplex PCR; in TCRdb, only in-frame clones are kept and a portion is missing. Of some 100,000 clones in the sample, around 89% were seen once. Germline-derived CDR1 and CDR2 are MDHEN and SYDVKM. V lost 11 bases and J 10 bases, leaving 26 bases between the germline ends. The CDR3 is 14 amino acids. The specimen sequenced was blood. The rearrangement uses TRBV28 and TRBJ1-1; D possibly corresponds to TRBD1 (5 bases). This sequence originates from a woman aged 45-60 years in good health. The CDR3 spells CAGQRKTGTARAFF. CDR3 nucleotides: TGTGCCGGACAAAGAAAGACCGGGACGGCTCGAGCTTTCTTT.